These 29 T cell receptor beta chains originate from one sample sequenced in a study of cytomegalovirus exposure and HLA in healthy donors. The PCR used 60 Vbeta and 13 Jbeta primers. TCRdb's copy holds only in-frame clones and misses some; the assay was immunoSEQ multiplex PCR. The table shows 95,000 to 150,000 clones, with 80% to 85% occurring only once. The sequenced material came from PBMCs. The receptor source for this set is a woman in her thirties in good health and CMV-seronegative.

This clone was counted only a few times. The V gene is TRBV29-1, the J gene TRBJ2-2, with 7 bases that match TRBD2. The CDR3 sequence is 13 residues long. CDR1 is SQVTM, CDR2 ANQGSEA, per germline. J gave up 2 bases and V 5 bases, and 2 bases lay outside the gene matches. This CDR3 is CSVSGINTGELFF. The CDR3 nucleotides are TGCAGCGTTAGCGGGATAAACACCGGGGAGCTGTTTTTT.

This clone was found a few times. The chain links TRBV5-1 to TRBJ2-1, with 9 bases identical to TRBD2. The CDR3 is made up of 16 amino acids. V gave up 3 bases and J gave up 7 bases; unmatched junction bases: 11. CDR1 and CDR2 from the germline V gene are SGHRS and YFSETQ. DNA for the CDR3: TGCGCCAGCAGCTCCGAGGGAGCGGGAGGCCGTAATGAGCAGTTCTTC. This gives the protein CASSSEGAGGRNEQFF.

The V call is TRBV11-3, the J call TRBJ2-3, with TRBD2 identical over 14 bases. The CDR3 loop spans 19 amino acids. Losses at the gene ends were 0 bases for V and 4 bases for J; bases not matched to a gene: 9. From germline, CDR1 is SGHNT and CDR2 YENEEA. Written as DNA, the CDR3 is TGTGCCAGCAGCTTAGACCCACTTGGGACTAGCGGGAGATCAGATACGCAGTATTTT. Residues: CASSLDPLGTSGRSDTQYF.

The chain carries TRBV27 and TRBJ2-2; 8 bases match TRBD2. Per the germline V gene, CDR1 is MNHEY and CDR2 is SMNVEV (reference sequence). V trimming: 2 bases; J trimming: 7 bases; junction bases outside the gene matches: 12. This CDR3 is 17 amino acids long. CDR3 protein: CASSLSRGGLRDGELFF. The CDR3, as DNA: TGTGCCAGCAGTTTAAGTCGGGGGGGCCTAAGGGACGGGGAGCTGTTTTTT.

V is TRBV19 and J is TRBJ2-7; 7 bases agree with TRBD2. CDR3 size: 14 residues. V shed 3 bases, J shed 6 bases, and the junction held 8 bases outside the gene matches. Germline V CDR1 and CDR2: LNHDA, SQIVND (reference sequence). The CDR3, as DNA: TGTGCCAGTAGTATTGTTGGCGGGAGTGGCGAGCAGTACTTC. Protein sequence: CASSIVGGSGEQYF.

J is TRBJ2-1 and V is TRBV2, with 7 bases identical to TRBD2. There are 13 residues in the CDR3. Per germline, CDR1 SNHLY and CDR2 FYNNEI. Trimming cost V 7 bases and J 3 bases; bases outside gene matches: 3. The CDR3 coding sequence is TGTGCCAGCACATGGACTAGCTACAATGAGCAGTTCTTC. It is translated as CASTWTSYNEQFF.

The V and J genes are TRBV5-1 and TRBJ2-7, with D maybe TRBD2 (6 bases). Germline CDR1 is SGHRS and CDR2 is YFSETQ. Deletions cut 0 bases from V and 3 bases from J, with 7 bases between. The CDR3 contains 13 residues. The CDR3 DNA reads TGCGCCAGCAGCTTGGAGGGAGGCTACGAGCAGTACTTC. It yields the protein CASSLEGGYEQYF. Based on the CDR3 plus reference TRBV5-1 and TRBJ2-7, the full variable domain is KAGVTQTPRYLIKTRGQQVTLSCSPISGHRSVSWYQQTPGQGLQFLFEYFSETQRNKGNFPGRFSGRQFSNSRSEMNVSTLELGDSALYLCASSLEGGYEQYFGPGTRLTVT.

The chain has TRBV27 and TRBJ2-1; 9 nucleotides align to TRBD2. CDR3 length: 17 residues. In germline, CDR1 is MNHEY, CDR2 SMNVEV (reference sequence). Losses at the gene ends were 2 bases for V and 0 bases for J; bases not matched to a gene: 5. CDR3 coding DNA: TGTGCCAGCAGTTTACTGGCGGGAGGGATCTCCTACAATGAGCAGTTCTTC. Protein product: CASSLLAGGISYNEQFF.

The gene calls are TRBV5-1 and TRBJ2-7, with D unresolved. Trimming left V 0 bases short and J 0 bases short, with 16 bases between. This CDR3 spans 17 amino acids. Germline V gives CDR1 SGHRS, CDR2 YFSETQ. The CDR3 sequence is CASSLDVLSQASYEQYF. CDR3 nucleotide sequence: TGCGCCAGCAGCTTGGATGTATTGAGCCAAGCCTCCTACGAGCAGTACTTC.

The chain joins TRBV11-1 to TRBJ1-6; D not resolved. Trimming took 4 bases from V and 9 from J, leaving 13 bases between them. CDR3 size: 14 residues. The germline V gene has CDR1 SGHAT and CDR2 FQDESV (reference sequence). The CDR3 here is CASSSGSGGSPLHF. The DNA for the CDR3 is TGTGCCAGCAGCTCGGGGAGTGGCGGTTCACCCCTCCACTTT.

The rearrangement joins TRBV7-9 to TRBJ2-2; the D gene is possibly TRBD2 (5 bases). Deletions cut 5 bases from V and 4 bases from J, with 20 bases between. Germline V lookup: CDR1 SEHNR, CDR2 FQNEAQ (reference sequence). This CDR3 comprises 17 residues. The CDR3 reads CASSHPPGVPTTGELFF. CDR3 DNA: TGTGCCAGCAGCCACCCCCCCGGGGTCCCCACCACCGGGGAGCTGTTTTTT.

V and J are TRBV28 and TRBJ2-1, with TRBD2 matching over 8 bases. This CDR3 spans 17 amino acids. Germline assignment: CDR1 MDHEN and CDR2 SYDVKM. After removal of 1 base from V and 3 bases from J, the junction contained 8 bases not matched to a gene. This chain's CDR3 is CASSLFLGLAGYNEQFF. The CDR3 coding sequence is TGTGCCAGCAGTTTATTCTTAGGGCTAGCGGGCTACAATGAGCAGTTCTTC.

The chain employs TRBV5-1 and TRBJ1-2, with D unresolved. The CDR3 spans 15 residues. CDR1 is SGHRS and CDR2 is YFSETQ in the germline V gene. V gave up 0 bases and J gave up 4 bases, with 13 bases separating them. CDR3 sequence reads: CASSLEVGWAYGYTF. The CDR3 region has the DNA TGCGCCAGCAGCTTGGAGGTGGGTTGGGCCTATGGCTACACCTTC. The whole variable domain, filled in from reference TRBV5-1 and TRBJ1-2, reads KAGVTQTPRYLIKTRGQQVTLSCSPISGHRSVSWYQQTPGQGLQFLFEYFSETQRNKGNFPGRFSGRQFSNSRSEMNVSTLELGDSALYLCASSLEVGWAYGYTFGSGTRLTVV.

This chain links TRBV7-9 with TRBJ2-5, with 9 bases matching TRBD1. The V gene's germline CDR1 is SEHNR and CDR2 FQNEAQ (reference sequence). CDR3 size: 16 residues. J lost 4 bases, V lost 3 bases, and 9 bases had no gene match. The CDR3 protein is CASSFSNRGRGETQYF. Here the CDR3 DNA reads TGTGCCAGCAGCTTCTCTAACAGGGGGCGCGGAGAGACCCAGTACTTC.

CDR3 in DNA: TGCGCCAGCAGCCAAACAAGGACTAGCGGGGGGGATGAGCAGTTCTTC. The encoded protein is CASSQTRTSGGDEQFF. The rearrangement uses TRBV5-1 and TRBJ2-1; 15 nucleotides match TRBD2. CDR1 and CDR2 (germline): SGHRS, YFSETQ. This CDR3 is 16 amino acids long. Losses at the gene ends were 4 bases for V and 8 bases for J; bases not matched to a gene: 7.

The chain combines TRBV7-3 with TRBJ2-2; no clear D gene. Per the germline V gene, CDR1 is SGHTA and CDR2 is FQGTGA. The length of the CDR3 is 13 residues. Deletions cut 2 bases from V and 6 bases from J, with 7 bases between. The CDR3 protein is CASSLGTPGELFF. CDR3 coding DNA: TGTGCCAGCAGCTTAGGCACGCCCGGGGAGCTGTTTTTT.

V is TRBV6-1 and J is TRBJ1-2; weak D call: TRBD1 (6 bases). Germline CDR1 MNHNS, CDR2 SASEGT. The CDR3 spans 15 residues. The ends were cut back, 7 bases at V and 2 bases at J, with 17 bases in the middle. The CDR3, as DNA: TGTGCCAGCACCCAGGGGCTGGGGGCGAACTATGGCTACACCTTC. It is translated as CASTQGLGANYGYTF.

This clone was detected only a few times. The chain is built from TRBV7-9 and TRBJ2-7; 7 bases map to TRBD1. This CDR3 is built from 13 residues. Germline trimming cut 5 bases from V and 3 bases from J; bases unmatched to any gene: 4. CDR1 SEHNR and CDR2 FQNEAQ come from the germline V gene (reference sequence). Written as DNA, the CDR3 is TGTGCCAGCAGCCGGGACAGAAACTACGAGCAGTACTTC. The encoded protein is CASSRDRNYEQYF. The full variable domain, its missing parts supplied by reference TRBV7-9 and TRBJ2-7, is DTGVSQNPRHKITKRGQNVTFRCDPISEHNRLYWYRQTLGQGPEFLTYFQNEAQLEKSRLLSDRFSAERPKGSFSTLEIQRTEQGDSAMYLCASSRDRNYEQYFGPGTRLTVT.

The rearrangement links TRBV18 to TRBJ2-2; maybe TRBD1 (5 bases). Looked up from germline, CDR1 is KGHSH and CDR2 is LQKENI. The CDR3 spans 16 residues. Trimming stripped 3 bases from V and 4 bases from J, with 15 bases between. The CDR3 DNA reads TGTGCCAGCTCACCGATTTCCCAGGGAAGCACCGGGGAGCTGTTTTTT. Protein: CASSPISQGSTGELFF.

The rearrangement uses TRBV18 and TRBJ2-6, with 7 bases fitting TRBD1. V lost 6 bases, J lost 0 bases, and 8 bases stayed unmatched. Germline loops: CDR1 KGHSH, CDR2 LQKENI. The CDR3 has 17 amino acids. As DNA, the CDR3 is TGTGCCAGCTCCCCCGGGACAGCTGACTCTGGGGCCAACGTCCTGACTTTC. It encodes CASSPGTADSGANVLTF.

This chain joins TRBV5-1 and TRBJ2-3; 7 bases map to TRBD2. CDR1 is SGHRS and CDR2 is YFSETQ in the germline V gene. The CDR3 is made up of 17 amino acids. The J segment lost 2 bases and the V segment lost 0 bases, leaving 9 bases of the junction unmatched. The CDR3 DNA reads as TGCGCCAGCAGCTTGGAGGCTAGCGGTTCCATCACAGATACGCAGTATTTT. Translated, it gives CASSLEASGSITDTQYF.

The chain recombines TRBV4-2 with TRBJ2-7; 14 nucleotides align to TRBD2. J lost 6 bases, V lost 3 bases, and 13 bases had no gene match. Germline V gene data show CDR1 as LGHNA and CDR2 as YNFKEQ. CDR3 length: 18 amino acids. The CDR3 sequence is CASSHGNSGTSGRSEQYF. The CDR3 DNA follows: TGTGCCAGCAGCCATGGGAATTCGGGGACTAGCGGGAGATCCGAGCAGTACTTC.

The chain couples TRBV29-1 to TRBJ2-7; the match to TRBD2 covers 11 bases. The CDR3 contains 14 residues. Trimming removed 3 bases from V and 2 bases from J; junction bases left unmatched: 3. Germline CDR1 reads SQVTM; CDR2 reads ANQGSEA. CDR3 DNA: TGCAGCGTTGACGGGACTAGCGGCCCCTACGAGCAGTACTTC. Its protein product is CSVDGTSGPYEQYF.

The chain recombines TRBV5-6 with TRBJ1-2, with D possibly matching TRBD1 (6 bases). This CDR3 region has 17 residues. The germline CDR1 and CDR2 sequences are SGHDT and YYEEEE. Between the trimmed V and J ends, which lost 0 bases and 1 base, there was a span of 16 bases. CDR3 coding DNA: TGTGCCAGCAGCTTGGAGTCAGGGGCCAGTGTTAACTATGGCTACACCTTC. Translating it yields CASSLESGASVNYGYTF. The entire variable domain, with the rest obtained from reference TRBV5-6 and TRBJ1-2, is as follows: DAGVTQSPTHLIKTRGQQVTLRCSPKSGHDTVSWYQQALGQGPQFIFQYYEEEERQRGNFPDRFSGHQFPNYSSELNVNALLLGDSALYLCASSLESGASVNYGYTFGSGTRLTVV.

The V gene is TRBV2, the J gene TRBJ2-7, with 8 bases fitting TRBD1. J was trimmed by 7 bases and V by 6 bases; bases with no gene match: 11. The CDR3 contains 14 residues. In germline, CDR1 is SNHLY, CDR2 FYNNEI. The CDR3 is CASRFQGAGYEQYF. The CDR3 DNA follows: TGTGCCAGCAGGTTCCAGGGGGCCGGGTATGAGCAGTACTTC.

This chain uses TRBV4-2 with TRBJ2-3, with 8 nucleotides matching TRBD2. The CDR3 runs to 16 residues. Trimming cost V 2 bases and J 2 bases; bases outside gene matches: 6. The germline CDR1 and CDR2 sequences are LGHNA and YNFKEQ. The DNA for the CDR3 is TGTGCCAGCAGCCAAAGTACTAGCGGACACACAGATACGCAGTATTTT. This codes for CASSQSTSGHTDTQYF.

This chain uses TRBV7-2 with TRBJ1-2; D is undetermined. The length of the CDR3 is 12 residues. Germline V CDR1 and CDR2: SGHTA, FQGNSA. The V and J ends lost 3 bases and 0 bases respectively, with 2 bases between them. CDR3 in DNA: TGTGCCAGCAGCTTTACTAACTATGGCTACACCTTC. Protein sequence: CASSFTNYGYTF. The full variable domain, with the rest looked up from reference TRBV7-2 and TRBJ1-2, is GAGVSQSPSNKVTEKGKDVELRCDPISGHTALYWYRQSLGQGLEFLIYFQGNSAPDKSGLPSDRFSAERTGGSVSTLTIQRTQQEDSAVYLCASSFTNYGYTFGSGTRLTVV.

This rearrangement joins TRBV2 to TRBJ1-5; D gene unclear. The CDR3 length is 14 residues. V lost 2 bases to trimming and J lost 7 bases, with 12 bases between them. CDR1 is SNHLY, CDR2 FYNNEI, per germline. The CDR3: CASSERQVLQPQHF. Here the CDR3 DNA reads TGTGCCAGCAGTGAAAGGCAGGTCCTCCAGCCCCAGCATTTT.

The chain carries TRBV11-3 and TRBJ2-2, with TRBD2 matching 15 bases. Germline CDR1 is SGHNT and CDR2 is YENEEA. The CDR3 has 18 residues. V dropped 4 bases and J dropped 7; count of bases not matched to a gene: 10. The chain's CDR3 is CASSSRTSGRGLGGELFF. DNA for the CDR3: TGTGCCAGCAGCTCCCGGACTAGCGGGAGGGGGTTGGGCGGGGAGCTGTTTTTT.